This TCR beta chain derives from a study of blood T cell repertoires in COVID-19. Trimming removed 0 bases at V and 7 bases at J, with 9 bases between. This CDR3 spans 13 amino acids. CDR1 and CDR2 (germline): MGHRA, YSYEKL. TCRdb's table, derived via immunoSEQ multiplex PCR, lists solely in-frame clones and lacks some. The sample lists about 60,000 clones, approximately 82% occurring once. The sequence was collected from an elderly woman with acute or convalescent COVID-19. J is TRBJ1-1 and V is TRBV4-1, with D perhaps TRBD1 (5 bases). Specimen: peripheral blood. Written as DNA, the CDR3 is TGCGCCAGCAGCCAAGAGGGGCGGGGTGAAGCTTTCTTT. This encodes CASSQEGRGEAFF.